The 5 T cell receptor beta chains below all came from one sample that was sequenced in a study of blood T cell repertoires in COVID-19. Repertoires were generated with immunoSEQ multiplex PCR, while TCRdb's copy carries only in-frame clones and drops some. The table includes some 390,000 clones, about nine tenths detected once. Sequenced input: PBMCs or T cells enriched from blood (not recorded which). These receptors originate from a young woman who had recovered from COVID-19.

The chain recombines TRBV12-3 or TRBV12-4 with TRBJ1-1, with 9 bases identical to TRBD1. With 6 bases clipped from V and 4 bases from J, the junction kept 0 bases outside the gene matches. The CDR3 consists of 12 residues. The CDR3 DNA reads as TGTGCCAGCAGGGACAGGGGCACTGAAGCTTTCTTT. Its protein is CASRDRGTEAFF.

The genes are TRBV6-1 and TRBJ1-6; D not resolved. Germline V gene lookup returns CDR1 MNHNS and CDR2 SASEGT. V was trimmed by 0 bases and J by 14 bases, leaving 17 bases between them. The CDR3 extends over 15 amino acids. The CDR3 nucleotides read TGTGCCAGCAGTGAAGCGGCAGCCTTCCCGGGGTCCCTCCACTTT. It is translated as CASSEAAAFPGSLHF.

V and J are TRBV3-1 (or the pseudogene TRBV3-2) and TRBJ2-1; 10 nucleotides align to TRBD1. Germline CDR1 LGHDT, CDR2 YNNKEL (reference sequence). Germline trimming cut 5 bases from V and 6 bases from J; bases unmatched to any gene: 10. The CDR3 consists of 16 residues. CDR3 DNA: TGTGCCAGCAGCTACGGACAGGGGGGTGGGTTCAATGAGCAGTTCTTC. Its protein product is CASSYGQGGGFNEQFF.

The chain employs TRBV10-3 and TRBJ2-3; 12 nucleotides agree with TRBD2. The CDR3 spans 19 residues. The germline V gene encodes CDR1 ENHRY and CDR2 SYGVKD. V shed 6 bases and J 4 bases; nucleotides not matched to a gene: 17. The CDR3 sequence: CAISTTDLAGGPVPDTQYF. The CDR3 nucleotides read TGTGCCATCAGCACCACGGATCTAGCGGGGGGGCCGGTCCCAGATACGCAGTATTTT.

V and J are TRBV9 and TRBJ1-1, with 9 bases identical to TRBD1. The CDR3 consists of 13 residues. The trim removed 5 bases at V and 5 bases at J, leaving 4 bases unmatched. Germline CDR1 reads SGDLS; CDR2 reads YYNGEE. Here the CDR3 reads CASRGQGATEAFF. The CDR3 coding sequence is TGTGCCAGCAGGGGACAGGGCGCTACTGAAGCTTTCTTT.